This record covers a single T cell receptor (beta chain). TCRdb re-called the 5' RACE reads and gives one entry per CDR3 protein, without DNA. The sample has around 470,000 distinct CDR3 sequences. These data are taken from a study of T cells expressing NK-cell markers. This CDR3 contains 15 residues. Germline values: CDR1 SGHRS, CDR2 YFSETQ. This rearrangement joins TRBV5-1 to TRBJ1-4. Sequencing was done on a sample of blood T cells: a sorted CD56 or NKG2C T cell subset, CD4+ or CD8+ T cells, or bulk PBMC T cells (not recorded which). The sequence was collected from a woman in her forties or fifties in good health. CDR3 protein: CASSLNTATNEKLFF.